The rows below give T cell receptor beta chains drawn from one sample of a study of blood T cell repertoires in COVID-19. Sequencing used immunoSEQ multiplex PCR; TCRdb keeps in-frame clones, though not all of them. Of about 93,000 clones listed, 85% to 90% are singletons. The sample taken for sequencing was peripheral blood. Every receptor here comes from a human donor with active COVID-19. The donor label of this sample is uncertain. Each CDR3 is given with its conserved first and last residue. The D gene is left open where the match is weak.

>TRBD2|TRBV27
CASSLRRTSGALAKNIQYF
>NA|TRBV5-6
CASSLVPGFQETQYF
>TRBD2|TRBV7-9
CASSLGGGYEQYF
>NA|TRBV2
CASSEVRDTGELFF
>TRBD1|TRBV6-2/TRBV6-3
CASSSPTGGGYGYTF
>TRBD2|TRBV4-3
CASSRETSGGDYEQFF
>NA|TRBV4-1
CASSQDLQEQYF
>NA|TRBV7-9
CASSLGGQGDREQYF
>TRBD2|TRBV7-9
CASSSSSGGIQETQYF
>NA|TRBV7-9
CASSLYNRENYGYTF
>NA|TRBV3-1/TRBV3-2
CASSQGKGGGEQYF
>TRBD1|TRBV18
CASSPGQGHQPQHF
>NA|TRBV19
CASSSWSGLSDEQYF
>TRBD1|TRBV4-3
CASSQSARDRGGYTF
>NA|TRBV5-1
CASSLQRTATNSPLHF
>TRBD1|TRBV12-3/TRBV12-4
CASSMDRDSPLHF
>TRBD1|TRBV7-9
CASSPRGEPLLNTEAFF
>NA|TRBV4-3
CASSQALVSATQYF
>TRBD1|TRBV7-9
CASSLESTGEQPQHF